This TCR beta chain stems from a study of cytomegalovirus exposure and HLA in healthy donors. The study, taken as a whole, reports: In a later analysis, a missense DCLRE1C variant was linked to TCR beta V- and J-gene trimming.

In the PCR, 60 Vbeta and 13 Jbeta primers were used. TCRdb keeps only in-frame clones here, not all; method: immunoSEQ multiplex PCR. The sample shows approximately 150,000 clones, around 9.6% of them seen only once. The CDR3 spans 15 residues. With 10 bases clipped from V and 8 bases from J, the junction kept 10 bases outside the gene matches. The V gene's germline CDR1 is SEHNR and CDR2 FQNEAQ (reference sequence). Remarks on this clone: Its antigen is still unknown.

The TCR sequence derives from a male donor in good health and CMV-seronegative. The chain couples TRBV7-9 to TRBJ2-1; 14 bases align to TRBD2. Input material: PBMCs. CDR3 coding DNA: TGTGCCATCCCTAGGGGGACTAGCGGGGGCTATGAGCAGTTCTTC. It yields the protein CAIPRGTSGGYEQFF.